This T cell receptor (beta chain) was documented in a study of blood T cells in healthy people across ages (dated by TCRdb to the mid-2010s). Regarding the study in general: In model experiments, template switching captured roughly one uniquely barcoded TCR beta cDNA molecule for every two T cells. The study measured age-related changes in TCR beta repertoire diversity using deep sequencing normalized with unique cDNA molecular identifiers. The donors were split into four age groups: young (average 16 years), middle-aged (roughly 42), aged (approximately 60) and long-lived (approximately 80). To avoid experimental bias, donors of different ages were randomly spread across the sequencing lanes. For two donors (one aged 18 to 29 and one aged 80 or older), the study analyzed two additional independent replicas of 1 million unique cDNA reads from the same blood draw. On the study overall, not on this receptor specifically: Bulk unsorted PBMC profiling prevented conclusive comparison of naive and antigen-experienced compartments. The long-lived group showed more naive CD4+ T cells, fewer expanded clones and increased TCR diversity than the aged group, suggesting age selection. As age increased, observed TCR beta diversity per million T cells dropped in a roughly linear way, and a significant reduction was already evident by age 40. A strong correlation was found between observed TCR beta diversity and the percentage of naive T cells measured by flow cytometry. Because the CMV infection status of the donors was unknown, age-related changes in expanded clonotypes may potentially have been confounded. Estimates of total diversity based on one million sequenced T cells were considered lower bounds and underestimates.

Preparation of the library involved 5' RACE. Reads for this sample came from an Illumina HiSeq 2500. The second PCR ran for about 6 to 12 cycles and used a J-beta primer mix along with a sample-barcoded 5' primer. A template-switch 5' adaptor carrying 12 random nucleotides introduced a unique molecular identifier onto each TCR beta cDNA molecule. Each sample yielded at least 3 million CDR3-containing paired-end reads. First-strand cDNA was synthesized from all RNA with the Mint cDNA synthesis kit, primed by a TRBC-specific oligonucleotide. Following uracil-DNA glycosylase treatment, a first 18-cycle PCR with universal primers M1SS and BC2_uni_R was performed on all cDNA. The original methods were these. Each sample was normalized by randomly selecting 1 million high-quality reads, each carrying a distinct molecular identifier. Instead of being binned into consensus sequences, reads with shared molecular identifiers were discarded. MiTCR, with a Q25 quality threshold and the strictest error-elimination algorithm, was used for CDR3 identification, clonotype clustering and error correction. A nonparametric unseen species model with Euler transformation was used to estimate lower-bound total TCR beta diversity. The public sequencing data were trimmed at Q25 with fastp and processed into clonotypes with MiXCR by TCRdb, which kept only in-frame beta chains. Identical CDR3 proteins give one entry, which carries the most common genes and DNA. TCRdb, not the original authors, processed these V and J calls. Within this sample are roughly 1.5 million distinct CDR3 sequences, with roughly 43% of them counted one time only. The ten largest clones take up roughly 3.7% of the sample.

Donors were 30 to 45 systemically healthy Caucasian individuals from Russia aged roughly 6 to 90 years. Each donor gave ten milliliters of peripheral blood, collected into EDTA-treated Vacutainer tubes. Ficoll-Paque density-gradient centrifugation was used to isolate PBMCs, with at least 6 million per sample. Total RNA was extracted from PBMCs with Trizol reagent, with at least 6 micrograms obtained per sample. For every donor, flow cytometry on a PBMC aliquot measured the percentage of naive CD45RAhigh/CD27high T cells. Concerning this clonotype itself: Its binding antigen is unknown. No much larger clone is present one base from it, and per-base qualities are unavailable.

Sequencing was performed on blood. This sequence originates from a woman in her late teens or twenties in good health.

The CDR3 corresponds to CASTMGRGNTGELFF. The DNA is as follows: TGCGCCAGCACCATGGGCCGAGGGAACACCGGGGAGCTGTTTTTT. The rearrangement joined TRBV4-1 to TRBJ2-2, with the D gene not confidently named. The V and J ends are trimmed by 7 bases and 1 base, leaving 13 bases between them. The CDR3 numbers 15 residues from cysteine through phenylalanine. CDR3 DNA only is kept here, 45 bases in frame from base 1. The CDR1 and CDR2 encoded by the germline V gene are MGHRA and YSYEKL.